This record concerns one T cell receptor (beta chain) sequence. This entry belongs to a study of patients and donors after allogeneic stem cell transplantation. TCRdb analysed the RT-PCR reads with MiXCR anew, one entry per CDR3 protein. The data hold about a million distinct CDR3 sequences, with 18% observed a single time. The ends were cut back, 0 bases at V and 2 bases at J, with 11 bases in the middle. CDR3 size: 15 residues. In germline, CDR1 is MGHRA, CDR2 YSYEKL. This chain uses TRBV4-1 with TRBJ2-7, with a possible D match to TRBD1 (6 bases). Sequencing used blood, either unsorted or a sorted T cell fraction (not recorded which). The sequence was collected from a human donor who was either an allogeneic HSCT recipient or a stem cell or donor lymphocyte infusion donor (not recorded which). It is not recorded whose cells these are; they may come from a transplant donor. The CDR3 region has the DNA TGCGCCAGCAGCCAAGATTACAGGGTGCCCTACGAGCAGTACTTC. Its protein is CASSQDYRVPYEQYF.